The clone carrying this TCR beta chain was seen many times. Germline assignment: CDR1 SGHVS and CDR2 FNYEAQ. There are 15 residues in the CDR3. Trimming cost V 1 base and J 9 bases, with 13 bases left between them. These data belong to a study of CD8+CD57+ T cells in acquired aplastic anemia. Profiling of TCR beta VDJ combinations and CDR3 sequences used genomic DNA as template. TCRdb ran MiXCR on the reads and lists one entry per CDR3 protein. The sample lists fewer than 250,000 distinct CDR3 sequences; about 53% were seen once. The specimen was sorted CD4+, CD8+, or CD8+CD57+ T cells (not recorded which) from PBMCs. The receptor's source is a human donor in good health, serving as a control. V is TRBV7-6 and J is TRBJ1-6; a weak D match, TRBD1 (5 bases). The CDR3 DNA sequence: TGTGCCAGCAGCTTAGGGGGGGACCCCCTTTCACCCCTCCACTTT. Translated, it gives CASSLGGDPLSPLHF.